One and the same sample provided the 15 T cell receptor beta chains below, sequenced in a study of cytomegalovirus exposure and HLA in healthy donors. The PCR made use of 60 Vbeta and 13 Jbeta primers. Method: immunoSEQ multiplex PCR; TCRdb's copy keeps in-frame clones and lacks some. The sample comprises approximately 150,000 clones, roughly 80% of which are singletons, and 3.7% rests with the top ten. The sample consisted of PBMCs. The receptors come from a man aged 25 to 40 in good health and CMV-seropositive.

J is TRBJ1-5 and V is TRBV4-2; 8 positions agree with TRBD1. Trimming cost V 1 base and J 1 base; bases outside gene matches: 3. This CDR3 contains 16 residues. The germline CDR1 and CDR2 sequences are LGHNA and YNFKEQ. This CDR3 reads CASSQGQGNSNQPQHF. In DNA form, the CDR3 reads TGTGCCAGCAGCCAAGGACAGGGGAACAGCAATCAGCCCCAGCATTTT.

V and J are TRBV19 and TRBJ1-2; 7 positions match TRBD1. The V segment lost 0 bases and the J segment 6 bases; nucleotides outside the gene matches: 7. Germline CDR1 reads LNHDA; CDR2 reads SQIVND (reference sequence). The CDR3 spans 15 residues. The CDR3 region has the DNA TGTGCCAGTAGTATAGAGGTCAGGGGGACGAATGGCTACACCTTC. Protein product: CASSIEVRGTNGYTF.

The genes are TRBV25-1 and TRBJ2-2; possibly TRBD2 for D (5 bases). Trimming took off 4 bases at V and 7 bases at J, with 10 bases between the two ends. The germline V gene has CDR1 MGHDK and CDR2 SYGVNS. The CDR3 spans 13 residues. The CDR3 reads CASSARAVGELFF. In nucleotides, the CDR3 is TGTGCCAGCAGTGCGCGGGCTGTCGGGGAGCTGTTTTTT.

This rearrangement joins TRBV18 to TRBJ2-2; no clear D gene. V lost 4 bases and J lost 4, with 7 bases in between. The CDR3 consists of 13 residues. Germline V gene data show CDR1 as KGHSH and CDR2 as LQKENI. The CDR3 protein is CASSQTSTGELFF. Here the CDR3 DNA reads TGTGCCAGCTCACAAACATCCACCGGGGAGCTGTTTTTT.

J is TRBJ2-3 and V is TRBV30, with 8 bases matching TRBD1. V trimming: 3 bases; J trimming: 1 base; junction bases outside the gene matches: 3. Germline V gene sequence: CDR1 GTSNPN, CDR2 SVGIG (reference sequence). This CDR3 contains 14 residues. CDR3 coding DNA: TGTGCCTGGAGCTGGGGACAGGGCACAGATACGCAGTATTTT. Protein sequence: CAWSWGQGTDTQYF.

This clone appeared a few times. The chain carries TRBV25-1 and TRBJ2-7, with TRBD2 as a possible D gene (7 bases). The V gene's germline CDR1 is MGHDK and CDR2 SYGVNS. The CDR3 has 12 amino acids. The germline V and J ends were trimmed by 7 bases and 9 bases, with 16 bases remaining between them. The CDR3 here is CASKTGGGVQYF. The CDR3 DNA reads as TGTGCCAGCAAAACCGGAGGGGGGGTGCAGTACTTC.

This clone showed up just once. This sequence joins TRBV4-1 and TRBJ2-1, with 10 bases fitting TRBD1. This CDR3 has 14 amino acids. CDR1 MGHRA and CDR2 YSYEKL come from the germline V gene. J lost 6 bases, V lost 1 base, and 0 bases had no gene match. The CDR3 reads CASSQGTGGNEQFF. The DNA for the CDR3 is TGCGCCAGCAGCCAAGGGACAGGGGGCAATGAGCAGTTCTTC.

The CDR3 here is CASSFGPNRRRETQYF. The CDR3 DNA reads TGTGCCAGCAGCTTTGGGCCGAACAGAAGACGGGAGACCCAGTACTTC. The chain uses TRBV11-2 and TRBJ2-5; no reliable D call. The CDR3 is 16 residues long. The V gene lost 3 bases and the J gene lost 5 bases, with 19 bases spanning the gap. CDR1 and CDR2 (germline): SGHAT, FQNNGV.

The V call is TRBV5-1, the J call TRBJ1-3, with unresolved D. The CDR3 spans 13 residues. V was clipped by 4 bases and J by 8 bases, with 13 bases between them. The germline V gene encodes CDR1 SGHRS and CDR2 YFSETQ. The chain's CDR3 is CASSPPVRDTIYF. In DNA form, the CDR3 reads TGCGCCAGCAGCCCCCCGGTCCGGGACACCATATATTTT. The whole variable domain, filled in from reference TRBV5-1 and TRBJ1-3, reads KAGVTQTPRYLIKTRGQQVTLSCSPISGHRSVSWYQQTPGQGLQFLFEYFSETQRNKGNFPGRFSGRQFSNSRSEMNVSTLELGDSALYLCASSPPVRDTIYFGEGSWLTVV.

The gene calls are TRBV5-1 and TRBJ1-6; no clear D. The CDR3 has 16 residues. In germline, CDR1 is SGHRS, CDR2 YFSETQ. Trimming removed 0 bases from V and 4 bases from J, with 11 bases in between. This CDR3 is CASSLAAAGYNSPLHF. In DNA form, the CDR3 reads TGCGCCAGCAGCTTGGCAGCTGCGGGATATAATTCACCCCTCCACTTT.

V gene TRBV7-9 combines with J gene TRBJ2-3; 8 bases match TRBD1. Germline CDR1 SEHNR, CDR2 FQNEAQ (reference sequence). The CDR3 is made up of 17 amino acids. V trimming: 5 bases; J trimming: 4 bases; junction bases outside the gene matches: 14. The CDR3 nucleotides are TGTGCCAGCAGCCGACTACCGAGACAGGGGAGTGCAGATACGCAGTATTTT. Amino acid sequence: CASSRLPRQGSADTQYF.

The chain links TRBV15 to TRBJ2-7; D is possibly TRBD1 (6 bases). V was shortened by 0 bases and J by 6 bases, with 9 bases between the two germline ends. Per germline, CDR1 LNHNV and CDR2 YYDKDF (reference sequence). This CDR3 spans 13 amino acids. This chain's CDR3 is CATSREQGVEQYF. CDR3 coding DNA: TGTGCCACCAGCAGAGAACAGGGAGTCGAGCAGTACTTC.

This chain links TRBV29-1 with TRBJ2-3, with D perhaps TRBD1 (6 bases). Germline CDR1 and CDR2: SQVTM and ANQGSEA. The CDR3 length is 10 residues. The V gene lost 7 bases and the J gene lost 7 bases, with 9 bases spanning the gap. The CDR3 protein is CSDRVNTQYF. CDR3 sequence (DNA): TGCAGCGACAGGGTTAATACGCAGTATTTT.

The V call is TRBV6-1, the J call TRBJ1-2, with D possibly being TRBD1 (6 bases). Germline V gene lookup returns CDR1 MNHNS and CDR2 SASEGT. The V gene lost 0 bases and the J gene lost 0 bases, with 8 bases spanning the gap. The length of the CDR3 is 15 residues. The CDR3 spells CASSEARGTNYGYTF. The DNA for the CDR3 is TGTGCCAGCAGTGAAGCGAGGGGGACTAACTATGGCTACACCTTC.

The CDR3 loop reads CAWSLGQGFSGELFF. CDR3 coding DNA: TGTGCCTGGAGTTTAGGACAGGGGTTCTCCGGGGAGCTGTTTTTT. The rearrangement uses TRBV30 and TRBJ2-2; 9 bases map to TRBD1. V shed 2 bases, J shed 6 bases, and the junction held 7 bases outside the gene matches. Germline V gene sequence: CDR1 GTSNPN, CDR2 SVGIG (reference sequence). The CDR3 contains 15 residues.